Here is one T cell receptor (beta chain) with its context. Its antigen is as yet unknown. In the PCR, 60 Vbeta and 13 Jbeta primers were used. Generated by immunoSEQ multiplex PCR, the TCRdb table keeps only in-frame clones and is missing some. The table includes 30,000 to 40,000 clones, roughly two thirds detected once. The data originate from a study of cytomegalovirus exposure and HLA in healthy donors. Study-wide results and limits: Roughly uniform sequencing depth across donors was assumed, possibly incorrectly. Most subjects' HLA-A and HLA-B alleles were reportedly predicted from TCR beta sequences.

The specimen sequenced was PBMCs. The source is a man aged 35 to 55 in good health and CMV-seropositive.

CDR3 DNA sequence: TGTGCCAGCAGTCCTCGGGGTAGCGGGGGCCTCAATGAGCAGTTCTTC. It codes for CASSPRGSGGLNEQFF. V usage is TRBV11-2 and J usage is TRBJ2-1; 9 positions agree with TRBD2. The germline V gene encodes CDR1 SGHAT and CDR2 FQNNGV. Losses at the gene ends were 6 bases for V and 6 bases for J; bases not matched to a gene: 12. CDR3 size: 16 residues.